The 10 T cell receptor beta chains listed next were all sequenced from one sample in a study of vaccination effects on CD4 cells after COVID-19. Their cognate antigens are unknown. Method: immunoSEQ multiplex PCR; TCRdb's copy keeps in-frame clones and lacks some. Of approximately 22,000 clones listed, approximately 81% are singletons. ViraFEST used viral peptide pools to expand antigen-specific CD4+ T cells before sequencing. Culturing for around ten days preceded CD4+ T cell isolation. Neither prior SARS-CoV-2 infection nor positive nucleocapsid antibodies were present in the vaccine recipients. The sequencing here drew on CD4+ T cells from PBMCs cultured with HCoV-NL63 spike peptides, taken before COVID-19 vaccination. Receptors originate from a human donor who received a COVID-19 vaccine.

V is TRBV6-1 and J is TRBJ2-7, with no clear D. The CDR3 is made up of 17 amino acids. Trimming removed 4 bases from V and 0 bases from J, with 19 bases in between. CDR1 is MNHNS, CDR2 SASEGT, per germline. The CDR3: CASSAAVGLPSSYEQYF. CDR3 sequence (DNA): TGTGCCAGCAGTGCTGCCGTCGGGCTTCCGAGCTCCTACGAGCAGTACTTC.

This clone was observed a single time. V usage is TRBV6-6 and J usage is TRBJ2-5, with D maybe TRBD2 (6 bases). The CDR3 has 12 residues. CDR1 is MNHNY, CDR2 SVGAGI, per germline (reference sequence). Deletions cut 5 bases from V and 5 bases from J, with 9 bases between. The CDR3 protein is CASSRGLETQYF. CDR3 nucleotides: TGTGCCAGCAGTAGGGGACTGGAGACCCAGTACTTC.

The rearrangement links TRBV5-1 to TRBJ1-1, with TRBD1 as a possible D gene (6 bases). Trimming cost V 4 bases and J 0 bases, with 13 bases left between them. The germline gives CDR1 SGHRS, CDR2 YFSETQ. This CDR3 is 15 amino acids long. This CDR3 reads CASSTGTTMNTEAFF. Written as DNA, the CDR3 is TGCGCCAGCAGCACCGGGACAACAATGAACACTGAAGCTTTCTTT.

The rearrangement uses TRBV7-2 and TRBJ1-2, with 7 positions matching TRBD1. This CDR3 region has 14 residues. The germline gives CDR1 SGHTA, CDR2 FQGNSA. The ends lost 1 base at V and 8 bases at J; junction bases unmatched: 7. CDR3 sequence (DNA): TGTGCCAGCAGCTTAGTGGGGCAGGGGGGCGGCTACACCTTC. Translating it yields CASSLVGQGGGYTF.

The chain links TRBV5-1 to TRBJ1-1; D is unclear. This CDR3 has 18 residues. CDR1 and CDR2 from the germline V gene are SGHRS and YFSETQ. With 1 base removed from V and 0 bases from J, the gap between germline ends came to 19 bases. CDR3 coding DNA: TGCGCCAGCAGCTTGTACGGGGAACAGCGGCTTATGAACACTGAAGCTTTCTTT. Translated: CASSLYGEQRLMNTEAFF.

A few counts support this clone. V and J are TRBV5-1 and TRBJ2-3; the match to TRBD1 covers 7 bases. This CDR3 is 15 amino acids long. Germline CDR1 and CDR2: SGHRS and YFSETQ. Germline trimming cut 5 bases from V and 2 bases from J; bases unmatched to any gene: 8. CDR3 DNA: TGCGCCAGCAGATCCCGGACAGGTCTCACAGATACGCAGTATTTT. The encoded protein is CASRSRTGLTDTQYF.

Within the sample, this clone is large. The chain joins TRBV7-8 to TRBJ2-7; D is undetermined. The CDR3 contains 14 residues. V lost 5 bases to trimming and J lost 3 bases, with 14 bases between them. Germline-derived CDR1 and CDR2 are SGHVS and FQNEAQ. The CDR3 sequence: CASSPDRVNYEQYF. Here the CDR3 DNA reads TGTGCCAGCAGCCCAGATAGGGTGAACTACGAGCAGTACTTC.

DNA of the CDR3: TGTGCCAGCAGTCAGGGCTTCTCTGGAAACACCATATATTTT. Protein product: CASSQGFSGNTIYF. The chain uses TRBV5-4 and TRBJ1-3, with D possibly matching TRBD1 (5 bases). Germline CDR1 SGHNT, CDR2 YYREEE (reference sequence). The CDR3 has 14 amino acids. V lost 5 bases to trimming and J lost 0 bases, with 9 bases between them. Variable domain in full (rest from reference TRBV5-4 and TRBJ1-3): ETGVTQSPTHLIKTRGQQVTLRCSSQSGHNTVSWYQQALGQGPQFIFQYYREEENGRGNFPPRFSGLQFPNYSSELNVNALELDDSALYLCASSQGFSGNTIYFGEGSWLTVV.

V gene TRBV11-2 combines with J gene TRBJ2-5; 8 bases agree with TRBD2. Germline V CDR1 and CDR2: SGHAT, FQNNGV. The V segment lost 1 base and the J segment 1 base; nucleotides outside the gene matches: 5. The CDR3 totals 16 residues. The CDR3: CASSLVGGGSQETQYF. The CDR3 nucleotides are TGTGCCAGCAGCTTAGTCGGGGGGGGAAGCCAAGAGACCCAGTACTTC.

V usage is TRBV24-1 and J usage is TRBJ2-3; the match to TRBD2 covers 10 bases. After removal of 12 bases from V and 1 base from J, the junction contained 3 bases not matched to a gene. CDR3 length: 13 amino acids. In germline, CDR1 is KGHDR, CDR2 SFDVKD. CDR3 in DNA: TGTGCCGTAGGACTAGCGGGCACAGATACGCAGTATTTT. This codes for CAVGLAGTDTQYF.